These 18 T cell receptor beta chains came from one sample sequenced in a study of T cells expressing NK-cell markers. TCRdb reprocessed the 5' RACE reads and reports one entry per CDR3 protein, with no DNA. There are 400,000 or so distinct CDR3 sequences in the sample, with around a tenth held by the top ten. The sequenced sample consisted of blood T cells: a sorted CD56 or NKG2C T cell subset, CD4+ or CD8+ T cells, or bulk PBMC T cells (not recorded which). These TCRs come from a woman aged 45-65 years in good health.

The CDR3 is CASSYSARGRDAFF. V gene TRBV6-5 combines with J gene TRBJ1-1; TCRdb lists TRBD1, though no DNA is available to test this call. CDR3 size: 14 residues. In germline, CDR1 is MNHEY, CDR2 SVGAGI.

The chain carries TRBV25-1 and TRBJ1-4; TCRdb outputs TRBD1, but without DNA this stays unchecked. The CDR3 is made up of 15 amino acids. Germline CDR1 and CDR2: MGHDK and SYGVNS. The CDR3 spells CASSDLTGRNEKLFF.

The chain links TRBV11-3 to TRBJ1-1; TCRdb designates TRBD1, a call that cannot be tested without DNA. The CDR3 is made up of 14 amino acids. Germline values: CDR1 SGHNT, CDR2 YENEEA. This CDR3 reads CASSWGQANTEAFF.

The chain employs TRBV6-1 and TRBJ2-3; checking the TCRdb D call of TRBD2 is not possible without DNA. Germline V gene data show CDR1 as MNHNS and CDR2 as SASEGT. The CDR3 totals 14 residues. The CDR3 loop reads CASKRGTATDTQYF.

V usage is TRBV12-3 or TRBV12-4 and J usage is TRBJ1-2; TCRdb's D call of TRBD1 is untestable without DNA. The CDR3 is 18 amino acids. CDR3 amino acids: CASRPQPGTGRGGSGYTF.

The rearrangement uses TRBV5-5 and TRBJ2-1; TCRdb designates TRBD1, a call that cannot be tested without DNA. CDR3 size: 15 residues. The germline gives CDR1 SGHKS, CDR2 YYEKEE (reference sequence). CDR3 loop: CASSLRDTSWNEQFF.

The chain carries TRBV12-3 or TRBV12-4 and TRBJ2-7; TCRdb's D call, TRBD2, is unchecked because there is no DNA. This CDR3 is built from 13 residues. CDR3: CASTSRRGYEQYF.

The chain carries TRBV11-2 and TRBJ1-2; with no DNA, the TCRdb D assignment of TRBD1 cannot be verified. This CDR3 has 18 residues. Per germline, CDR1 SGHAT and CDR2 FQNNGV. The CDR3 region is CASSLGRDNLNGGYGYTF.

The chain combines TRBV5-1 with TRBJ1-1; the D call of TRBD1 rests on TCRdb alone, since no DNA is present to check it. The CDR3 has 16 amino acids. CDR1 is SGHRS and CDR2 is YFSETQ in the germline V gene. CDR3 in amino acids: CASSLRTGTMNTEAFF.

The rearrangement joins TRBV18 to TRBJ1-1; TCRdb designates TRBD1, a call that cannot be tested without DNA. Germline V gives CDR1 KGHSH, CDR2 LQKENI. The CDR3 is 15 residues long. This CDR3 is CASSPGTGRNTEAFF.

This chain links TRBV9 with TRBJ2-1; TCRdb names TRBD2, which stays unverified in the absence of DNA. The CDR3 length is 16 residues. The germline CDR1 and CDR2 sequences are SGDLS and YYNGEE. The CDR3 loop is CASSVVPSGSYNEQFF.

The J gene is TRBJ2-4, the V gene TRBV20-1; TCRdb proposes TRBD2, but this gene call is untestable without DNA. The CDR3 is made up of 13 amino acids. Germline V gene data show CDR1 as DFQATT and CDR2 as SNEGSKA (reference sequence). CDR3 loop: CSALAGGDDIQYF.

The rearrangement uses TRBV14 and TRBJ2-3; the TCRdb D gene call, TRBD1, has no DNA to confirm it. Germline CDR1 is SGHDN and CDR2 is FVKESK. The CDR3 extends over 17 amino acids. CDR3 protein: CASSRVKDARGVDTQYF. Based on the CDR3 plus reference TRBV14 and TRBJ2-3, the full variable domain is EAGVTQFPSHSVIEKGQTVTLRCDPISGHDNLYWYRRVMGKEIKFLLHFVKESKQDESGMPNNRFLAERTGGTYSTLKVQPAELEDSGVYFCASSRVKDARGVDTQYFGPGTRLTVL.

This rearrangement joins TRBV7-2 to TRBJ1-1; absent DNA, TCRdb's TRBD1 call cannot be checked. The CDR3 length is 12 residues. CDR1 is SGHTA and CDR2 is FQGNSA in the germline V gene. The CDR3 spells CASRDRVTEAFF.

The CDR3 sequence is CASSQETGNNQPQHF. The gene calls are TRBV4-1 and TRBJ1-5; the TRBD1 assignment by TCRdb is unverifiable without DNA. CDR3 length: 15 amino acids. Germline CDR1 MGHRA, CDR2 YSYEKL.

The chain is built from TRBV5-1 and TRBJ1-1; TCRdb calls TRBD1, which cannot be checked without DNA. The germline V gene has CDR1 SGHRS and CDR2 YFSETQ. CDR3 size: 14 residues. CDR3 sequence reads: CASSLGLGGTEAFF.

This chain joins TRBV6-2 or TRBV6-3 and TRBJ2-4; without DNA, the TCRdb call of TRBD2 cannot be checked. The length of the CDR3 is 15 residues. Germline loops: CDR1 MNHEY, CDR2 SVGEGT. The CDR3 spells CASNNIRAGVNIQYF.

V usage is TRBV5-1 and J usage is TRBJ2-6. The length of the CDR3 is 15 residues. Germline V gene sequence: CDR1 SGHRS, CDR2 YFSETQ. The CDR3 sequence: CASKKASPGANVLTF.